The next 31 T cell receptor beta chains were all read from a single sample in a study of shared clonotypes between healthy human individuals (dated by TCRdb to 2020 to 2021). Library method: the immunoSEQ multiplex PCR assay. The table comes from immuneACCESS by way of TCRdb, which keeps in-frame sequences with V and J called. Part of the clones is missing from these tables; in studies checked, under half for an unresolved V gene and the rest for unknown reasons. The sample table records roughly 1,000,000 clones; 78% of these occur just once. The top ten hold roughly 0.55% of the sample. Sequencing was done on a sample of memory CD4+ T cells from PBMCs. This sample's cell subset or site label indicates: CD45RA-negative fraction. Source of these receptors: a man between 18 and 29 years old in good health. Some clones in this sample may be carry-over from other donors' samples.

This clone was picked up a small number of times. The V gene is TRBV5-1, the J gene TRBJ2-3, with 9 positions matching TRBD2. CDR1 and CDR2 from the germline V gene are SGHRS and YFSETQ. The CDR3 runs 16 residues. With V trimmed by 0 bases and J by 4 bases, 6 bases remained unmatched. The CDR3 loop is CASSLGGSGSADTQYF. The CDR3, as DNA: TGCGCCAGCAGCTTGGGCGGTAGCGGGAGCGCAGATACGCAGTATTTT.

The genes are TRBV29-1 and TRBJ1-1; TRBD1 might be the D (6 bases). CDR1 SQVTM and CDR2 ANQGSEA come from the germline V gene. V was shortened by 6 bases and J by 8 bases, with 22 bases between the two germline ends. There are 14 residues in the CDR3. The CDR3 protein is CSVESYLQGREAFF. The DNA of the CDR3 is TGCAGCGTAGAATCCTATCTCCAGGGGAGGGAAGCTTTCTTT.

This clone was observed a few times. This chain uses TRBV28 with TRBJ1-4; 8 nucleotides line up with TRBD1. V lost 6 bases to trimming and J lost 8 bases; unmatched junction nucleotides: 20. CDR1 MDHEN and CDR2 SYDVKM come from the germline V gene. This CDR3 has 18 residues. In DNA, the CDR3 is TGTGCCAGCAGCCCAGGGGGCTTCGGAGAAGGGATAGGAGAAAAACTGTTTTTT. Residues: CASSPGGFGEGIGEKLFF.

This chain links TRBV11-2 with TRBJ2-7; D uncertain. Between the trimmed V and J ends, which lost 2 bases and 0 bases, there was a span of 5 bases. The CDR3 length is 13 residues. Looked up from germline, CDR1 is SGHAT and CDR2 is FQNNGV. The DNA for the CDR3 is TGTGCCAGCAGCTTATCCGTCTCCTACGAGCAGTACTTC. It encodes CASSLSVSYEQYF.

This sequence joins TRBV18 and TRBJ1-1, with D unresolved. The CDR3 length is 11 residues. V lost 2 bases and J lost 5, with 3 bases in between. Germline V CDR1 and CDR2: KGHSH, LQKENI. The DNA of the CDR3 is TGTGCCAGCTCACCAGGGACTGAAGCTTTCTTT. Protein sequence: CASSPGTEAFF.

The CDR3 protein is CASSRRTDSYNEQFF. The CDR3 nucleotides are TGTGCCAGCTCACGCAGGACAGACTCCTACAATGAGCAGTTCTTC. The rearrangement uses TRBV18 and TRBJ2-1, with D tentatively TRBD1 (6 bases). V lost 4 bases to trimming and J lost 0 bases, with 10 bases between them. Germline CDR1 is KGHSH and CDR2 is LQKENI. CDR3 size: 15 residues. The variable domain in full, completed from reference TRBV18 and TRBJ2-1, reads NAGVMQNPRHLVRRRGQEARLRCSPMKGHSHVYWYRQLPEEGLKFMVYLQKENIIDESGMPKERFSAEFPKEGPSILRIQQVVRGDSAAYFCASSRRTDSYNEQFFGPGTRLTVL.

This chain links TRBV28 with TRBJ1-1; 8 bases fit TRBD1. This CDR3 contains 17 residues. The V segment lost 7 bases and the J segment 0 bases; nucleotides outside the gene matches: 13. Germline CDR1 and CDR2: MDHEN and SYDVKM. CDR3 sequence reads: CASKHRQGRIMNTEAFF. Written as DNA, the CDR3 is TGTGCCAGCAAACACCGACAGGGGCGGATCATGAACACTGAAGCTTTCTTT.

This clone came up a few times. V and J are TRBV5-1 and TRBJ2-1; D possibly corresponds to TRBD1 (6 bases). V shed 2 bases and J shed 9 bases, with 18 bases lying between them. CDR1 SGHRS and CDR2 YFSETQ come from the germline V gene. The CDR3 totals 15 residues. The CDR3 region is CASSLAGEYLVEQFF. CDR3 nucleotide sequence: TGCGCCAGCAGCTTAGCAGGGGAATACCTAGTTGAGCAGTTCTTC.

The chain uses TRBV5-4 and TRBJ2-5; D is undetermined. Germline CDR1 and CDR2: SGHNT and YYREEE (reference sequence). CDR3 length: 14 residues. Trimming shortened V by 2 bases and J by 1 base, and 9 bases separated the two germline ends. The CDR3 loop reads CASSLPNAQETQYF. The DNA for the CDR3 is TGTGCCAGCAGCTTACCAAATGCCCAAGAGACCCAGTACTTC.

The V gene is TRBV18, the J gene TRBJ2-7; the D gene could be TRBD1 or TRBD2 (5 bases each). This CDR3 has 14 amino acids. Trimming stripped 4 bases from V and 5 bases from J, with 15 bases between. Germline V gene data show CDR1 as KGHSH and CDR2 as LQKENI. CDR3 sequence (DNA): TGTGCCAGCTCACTGGGGGACGCGCGGGACGAGCAGTACTTC. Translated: CASSLGDARDEQYF. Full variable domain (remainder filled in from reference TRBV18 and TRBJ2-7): NAGVMQNPRHLVRRRGQEARLRCSPMKGHSHVYWYRQLPEEGLKFMVYLQKENIIDESGMPKERFSAEFPKEGPSILRIQQVVRGDSAAYFCASSLGDARDEQYFGPGTRLTVT.

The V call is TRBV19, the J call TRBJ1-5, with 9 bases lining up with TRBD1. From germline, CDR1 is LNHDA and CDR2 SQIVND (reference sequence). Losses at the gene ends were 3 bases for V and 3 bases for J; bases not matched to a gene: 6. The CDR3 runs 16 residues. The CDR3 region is CASSMTGGRANQPQHF. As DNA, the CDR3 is TGTGCCAGTAGTATGACAGGGGGAAGAGCCAATCAGCCCCAGCATTTT.

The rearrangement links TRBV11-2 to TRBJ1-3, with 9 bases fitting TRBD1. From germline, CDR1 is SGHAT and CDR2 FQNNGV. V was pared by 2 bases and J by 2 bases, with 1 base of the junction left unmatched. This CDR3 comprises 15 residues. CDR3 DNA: TGTGCCAGCAGCTTAAGGACAGGGGCTGGAAACACCATATATTTT. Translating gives CASSLRTGAGNTIYF.

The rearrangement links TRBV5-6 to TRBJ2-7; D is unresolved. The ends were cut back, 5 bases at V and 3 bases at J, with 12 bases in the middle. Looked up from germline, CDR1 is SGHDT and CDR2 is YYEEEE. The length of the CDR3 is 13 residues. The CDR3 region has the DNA TGTGCCAGCAGTGGGCTGGGGTACTACGAGCAGTACTTC. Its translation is CASSGLGYYEQYF. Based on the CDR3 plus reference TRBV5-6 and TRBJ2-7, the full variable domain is DAGVTQSPTHLIKTRGQQVTLRCSPKSGHDTVSWYQQALGQGPQFIFQYYEEEERQRGNFPDRFSGHQFPNYSSELNVNALLLGDSALYLCASSGLGYYEQYFGPGTRLTVT.

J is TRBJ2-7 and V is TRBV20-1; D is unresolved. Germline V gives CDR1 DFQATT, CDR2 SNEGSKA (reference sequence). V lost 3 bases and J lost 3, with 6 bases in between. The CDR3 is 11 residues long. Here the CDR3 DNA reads TGCAGTGCTAGTCCCAGCTACGAGCAGTACTTC. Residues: CSASPSYEQYF.

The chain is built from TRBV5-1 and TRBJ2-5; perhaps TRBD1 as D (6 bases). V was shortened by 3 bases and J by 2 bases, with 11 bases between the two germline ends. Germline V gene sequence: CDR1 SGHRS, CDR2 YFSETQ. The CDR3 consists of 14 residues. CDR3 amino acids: CASSSQGIQETQYF. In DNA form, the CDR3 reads TGCGCCAGCAGCTCACAGGGTATACAAGAGACCCAGTACTTC. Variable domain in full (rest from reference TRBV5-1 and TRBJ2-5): KAGVTQTPRYLIKTRGQQVTLSCSPISGHRSVSWYQQTPGQGLQFLFEYFSETQRNKGNFPGRFSGRQFSNSRSEMNVSTLELGDSALYLCASSSQGIQETQYFGPGTRLLVL.

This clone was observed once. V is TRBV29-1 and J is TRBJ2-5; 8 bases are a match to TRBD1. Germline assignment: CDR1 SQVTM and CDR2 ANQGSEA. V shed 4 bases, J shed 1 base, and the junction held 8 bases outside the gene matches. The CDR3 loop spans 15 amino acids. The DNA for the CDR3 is TGCAGCGTTGGTTCCAGGGGGCATATCCAAGAGACCCAGTACTTC. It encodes CSVGSRGHIQETQYF.

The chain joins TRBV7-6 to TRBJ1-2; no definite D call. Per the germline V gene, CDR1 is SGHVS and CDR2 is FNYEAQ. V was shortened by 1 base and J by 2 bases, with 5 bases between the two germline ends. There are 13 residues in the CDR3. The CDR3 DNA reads TGTGCCAGCAGCTTAGACGGGAACTATGGCTACACCTTC. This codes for CASSLDGNYGYTF. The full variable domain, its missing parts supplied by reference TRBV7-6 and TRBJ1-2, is GAGVSQSPRYKVTKRGQDVALRCDPISGHVSLYWYRQALGQGPEFLTYFNYEAQQDKSGLPNDRFSAERPEGSISTLTIQRTEQRDSAMYRCASSLDGNYGYTFGSGTRLTVV.

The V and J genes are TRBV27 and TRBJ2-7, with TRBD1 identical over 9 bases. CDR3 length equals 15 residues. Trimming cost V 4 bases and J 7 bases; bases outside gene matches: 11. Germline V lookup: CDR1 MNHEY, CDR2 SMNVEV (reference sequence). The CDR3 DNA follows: TGTGCCAGCAGTTCCAGGGACAGGGCAGTGGGTGAGCAGTACTTC. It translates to CASSSRDRAVGEQYF.

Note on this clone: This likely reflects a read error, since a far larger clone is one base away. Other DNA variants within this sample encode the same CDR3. The CDR3: CASSMGSQHSNQPQHF. The CDR3 coding sequence is TGTGCCAGTAGCATGGGGTCGCAACATAGCAATCAGCCCCAGCACTTT. The J gene is TRBJ1-5, the V gene TRBV19, with D unclear. The length of the CDR3 is 16 residues. CDR1 and CDR2 (germline): LNHDA, SQIVND (reference sequence). Based on the CDR3 plus reference TRBV19 and TRBJ1-5, the full variable domain is DGGITQSPKYLFRKEGQNVTLSCEQNLNHDAMYWYRQDPGQGLRLIYYSQIVNDFQKGDIAEGYSVSREKKESFPLTVTSAQKNPTAFYLCASSMGSQHSNQPQHFGDGTRLSIL.

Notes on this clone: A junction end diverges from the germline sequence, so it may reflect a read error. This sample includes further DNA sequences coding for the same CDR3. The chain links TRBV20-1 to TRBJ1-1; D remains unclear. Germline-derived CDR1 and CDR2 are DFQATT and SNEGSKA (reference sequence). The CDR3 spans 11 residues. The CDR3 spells CSARANTEAFF. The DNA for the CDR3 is TGCAGTGCGAGAGCGAACACTGAAGCTTTCTTT.

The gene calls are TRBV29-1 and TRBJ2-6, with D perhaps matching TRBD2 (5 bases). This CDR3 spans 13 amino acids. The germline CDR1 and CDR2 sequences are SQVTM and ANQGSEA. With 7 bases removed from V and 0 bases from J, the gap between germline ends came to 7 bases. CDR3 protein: CSAGGSGANVLTF. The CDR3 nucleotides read TGCAGCGCTGGAGGCTCTGGGGCCAACGTCCTGACTTTC.

Here the CDR3 DNA reads TGTGCCAGCAGCCCCCTCCCAGGGGACGAGCAGTACTTC. Translating gives CASSPLPGDEQYF. The rearrangement links TRBV7-6 to TRBJ2-7, with a possible D match to TRBD1 (6 bases). The CDR3 runs 13 residues. Trimming pared 5 bases from V and 5 bases from J, leaving 13 bases between. CDR1 is SGHVS and CDR2 is FNYEAQ in the germline V gene.

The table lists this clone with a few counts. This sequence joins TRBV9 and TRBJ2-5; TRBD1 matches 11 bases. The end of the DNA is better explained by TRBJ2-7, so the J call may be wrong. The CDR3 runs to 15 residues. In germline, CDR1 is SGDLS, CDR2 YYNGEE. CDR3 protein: CASSIGTGGPYEQYF. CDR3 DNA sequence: TGTGCCAGCAGCATCGGGACAGGGGGACCCTACGAGCAGTACTTC.

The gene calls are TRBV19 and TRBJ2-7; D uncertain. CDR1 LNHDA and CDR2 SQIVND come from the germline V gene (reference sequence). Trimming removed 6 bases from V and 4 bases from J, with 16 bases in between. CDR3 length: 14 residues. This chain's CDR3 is CASSLPGDLYEQYF. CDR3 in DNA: TGTGCCAGTAGCCTCCCCGGCGATCTTTACGAGCAGTACTTC.

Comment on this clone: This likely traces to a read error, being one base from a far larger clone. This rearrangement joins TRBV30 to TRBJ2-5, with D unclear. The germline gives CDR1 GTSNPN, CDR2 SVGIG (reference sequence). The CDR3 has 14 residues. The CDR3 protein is CAWSVSLNQETQHF. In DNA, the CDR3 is TGTGCCTGGAGTGTATCCCTCAATCAAGAGACCCAGCACTTC.

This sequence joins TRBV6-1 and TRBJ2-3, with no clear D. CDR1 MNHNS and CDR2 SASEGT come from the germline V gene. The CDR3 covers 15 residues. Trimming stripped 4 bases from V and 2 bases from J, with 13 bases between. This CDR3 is CASSAAARNTDTQYF. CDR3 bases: TGTGCCAGCAGTGCCGCGGCACGAAACACAGATACGCAGTATTTT.

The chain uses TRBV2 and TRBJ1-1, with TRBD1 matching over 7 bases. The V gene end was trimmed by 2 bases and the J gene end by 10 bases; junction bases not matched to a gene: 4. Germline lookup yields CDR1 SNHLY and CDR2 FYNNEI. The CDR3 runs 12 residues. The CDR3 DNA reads TGTGCCAGCAGTGAACGGGACAGTATAGCTTTCTTT. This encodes CASSERDSIAFF.

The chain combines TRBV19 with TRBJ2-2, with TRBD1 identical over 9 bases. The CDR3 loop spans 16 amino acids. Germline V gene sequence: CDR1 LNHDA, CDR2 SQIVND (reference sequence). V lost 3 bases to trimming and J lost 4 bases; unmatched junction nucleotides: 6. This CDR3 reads CASSMHRGRGTGELFF. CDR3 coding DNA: TGTGCCAGTAGTATGCACAGGGGGCGCGGCACCGGGGAGCTGTTTTTT. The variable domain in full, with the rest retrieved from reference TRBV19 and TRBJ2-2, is DGGITQSPKYLFRKEGQNVTLSCEQNLNHDAMYWYRQDPGQGLRLIYYSQIVNDFQKGDIAEGYSVSREKKESFPLTVTSAQKNPTAFYLCASSMHRGRGTGELFFGEGSRLTVL.

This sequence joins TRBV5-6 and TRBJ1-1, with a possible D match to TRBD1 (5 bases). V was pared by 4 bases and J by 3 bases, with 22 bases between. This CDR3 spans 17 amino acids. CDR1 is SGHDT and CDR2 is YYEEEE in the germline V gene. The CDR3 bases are TGTGCCAGCAGCCCCATTACGGGCGGGGGGGTGGACACTGAAGCTTTCTTT. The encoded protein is CASSPITGGGVDTEAFF.

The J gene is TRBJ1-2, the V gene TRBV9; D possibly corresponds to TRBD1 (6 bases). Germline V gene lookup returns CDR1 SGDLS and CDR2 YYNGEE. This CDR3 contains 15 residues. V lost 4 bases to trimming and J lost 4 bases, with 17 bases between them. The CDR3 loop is CASSPRQEFLYGYTF. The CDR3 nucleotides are TGTGCCAGCAGCCCTCGACAGGAATTCCTCTATGGCTACACCTTC.

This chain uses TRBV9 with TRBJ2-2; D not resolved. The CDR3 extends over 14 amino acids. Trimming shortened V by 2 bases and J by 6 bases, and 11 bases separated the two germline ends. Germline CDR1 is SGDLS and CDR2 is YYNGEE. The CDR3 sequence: CASSVLGLSGELFF. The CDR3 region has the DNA TGTGCCAGCAGCGTTCTTGGTTTGTCCGGGGAGCTGTTTTTT.